A selection of T cell receptor beta chains follows, all from one sample in a study of blood T cell repertoires in COVID-19. Assay: immunoSEQ multiplex PCR; the TCRdb copy retains only in-frame clones and omits some. This sample carries 350,000 to 450,000 clones, around 87% of them seen once, and the ten largest clones take 2% to 2.5%. The source material was peripheral blood. The receptors stem from a woman aged 55-69 years with COVID-19, enrolled during active disease. Both conserved end residues are part of each CDR3. A D gene is named only where the DNA matches it firmly. Size is stated for part of the rows, as once, few or many counts, or as a class when the clone is expanded.

size	D	J	V	DNA	CDR3
-	-	TRBJ2-7	TRBV19	TGTGCCAGTAAAGGTACGACAGGTAATCTCTACGAGCAGTACTTC	CASKGTTGNLYEQYF
once	-	TRBJ2-2	TRBV2	TGTGCCAGCAGTCCCTCCAGGGTTGCGAGCACCGGGGAGCTGTTTTTT	CASSPSRVASTGELFF
-	-	TRBJ2-7	TRBV10-3	TGTGCCATCAGTGAGTCCCCCTCTACGTGGCAGTACTTC	CAISESPSTWQYF
once	-	TRBJ2-7	TRBV19	TGTGCCAGTAGAGGGACACCCTCCTACGAGCAGTACTTC	CASRGTPSYEQYF
-	-	TRBJ1-1	TRBV3-1/TRBV3-2	TGTGCCAGCAGCCAAGATGGAAGGGGCCCGGCGTTAGCTTTCTTT	CASSQDGRGPALAFF
once	-	TRBJ2-6	TRBV6-4	TGTGCCAGCAGCCCGTCGGTCATTGGGGGCGCTGGGGCCAACGTCCTGACTTTC	CASSPSVIGGAGANVLTF
once	TRBD1	TRBJ1-1	TRBV7-2	TGTGCCAGCAGCTTTGCGCGACAGGGGGAAGCTTTCTTT	CASSFARQGEAFF
-	-	TRBJ1-1	TRBV27	TGTGCCAGCAGTTTATCGATGGGGTGGGAGTACACTGAAGCTTTCTTT	CASSLSMGWEYTEAFF
-	-	TRBJ1-6	TRBV7-9	TGTGCCAGCAGCTCCCAAGGGGATAATTCACCCCTCCACTTT	CASSSQGDNSPLHF
-	TRBD2	TRBJ2-1	TRBV27	TGTGCCAGCAGTCCGACTAGCGGGGCCGGATACAATGAGCAGTTCTTC	CASSPTSGAGYNEQFF
-	TRBD1	TRBJ2-7	TRBV12-5	TGTGCTAGTGGGGGACAGAATACCCCCTCCTACGAGCAGTACTTC	CASGGQNTPSYEQYF
-	TRBD2	TRBJ2-2	TRBV28	TGTGCCAGCAGTCCGAGGACTAGCGGGGGGGTAGGGGAGCTGTTTTTT	CASSPRTSGGVGELFF
-	TRBD1	TRBJ2-7	TRBV19	TGTGCCAGTAGCCGAATCCCGGGACAGGGATCCTACGAGCAGTACTTC	CASSRIPGQGSYEQYF
-	TRBD1	TRBJ2-5	TRBV11-2	TGTGCCAGCAGCTCTCCCGGGACAGGGAGGTCCAGGATGGAGACCCAGTACTTC	CASSSPGTGRSRMETQYF
-	TRBD1	TRBJ1-2	TRBV7-2	TGTGCCAGCAGCTTTTCGGACAGGGGGTACGGCTACACCTTC	CASSFSDRGYGYTF
-	TRBD1	TRBJ2-1	TRBV4-1	TGCGCCAGCAGCCGGACAGGACAGGGGGTTTCCTACAATGAGCAGTTCTTC	CASSRTGQGVSYNEQFF
-	-	TRBJ1-3	TRBV5-8	TGTGCCAGCAGCTTGGAAGGGAGGGGTTCTGGAAACACCATATATTTT	CASSLEGRGSGNTIYF
-	TRBD1	TRBJ1-1	TRBV18	TGTGCCAGCTCACGCGGGACAGGGGAGTTCGGCGAAGCTTTCTTT	CASSRGTGEFGEAFF
-	-	TRBJ2-7	TRBV7-3	TGTGCCAGCAGCTTAAGGCCCGGAGCGATCGAGCAGTACTTC	CASSLRPGAIEQYF
-	TRBD1	TRBJ1-6	TRBV7-2	TGTGCCAGCAGCCGCCAGGGACAGGGCTATAATTCACCCCTCCACTTT	CASSRQGQGYNSPLHF
-	-	TRBJ2-3	TRBV12-5	TGTGCTAGTGCTGGGGGGATAGGGAGCACAGATACGCAGTATTTT	CASAGGIGSTDTQYF
-	TRBD1	TRBJ2-7	TRBV7-8	TGTGCCAGCAGCCCACCCGACCGGGACAGGTTCTACGAGCAGTACTTC	CASSPPDRDRFYEQYF
-	TRBD1	TRBJ1-1	TRBV23-1	TGCGCCAGCAGCCCATACCGGGACAGGGGCTTCGGAGCTTTCTTT	CASSPYRDRGFGAFF
-	TRBD1	TRBJ1-1	TRBV5-1	TGCGCCAGCAGCCAGGGGACAGTTAACACTGAAGCTTTCTTT	CASSQGTVNTEAFF
-	TRBD1	TRBJ1-2	TRBV7-9	TGTGCCAGCAGCTCGCGACAGGGCGGAGGCTACACCTTC	CASSSRQGGGYTF
-	-	TRBJ2-1	TRBV7-3	TGTGCCAGCAGCTTATATGCCACCACGGGGTCATGGACAGTCGATGAGCAGTTCTTC	CASSLYATTGSWTVDEQFF
-	TRBD1	TRBJ1-5	TRBV18	TGTGCCAGCTCACCATGGGGACAGGTCAATCAGCCCCAGCATTTT	CASSPWGQVNQPQHF
-	-	TRBJ2-3	TRBV24-1	TGTGCCACCTCTGCGGGCACAGATACGCAGTATTTT	CATSAGTDTQYF
-	-	TRBJ2-5	TRBV2	TGTGCCAGCAGTGAGGGAAGGGGCTCCCAAGAGACCCAGTACTTC	CASSEGRGSQETQYF
-	TRBD1	TRBJ1-1	TRBV10-3	TGTGCCATCAAGGCCAGGCAGGGGGAGAACACTGAAGCTTTCTTT	CAIKARQGENTEAFF
-	-	TRBJ2-7	TRBV5-5	TGTGCCAGCAGCTTGGGGTTTGACAGTTCCTACGAGCAGTACTTC	CASSLGFDSSYEQYF
-	-	TRBJ2-4	TRBV9	TGTGCCAGCAGCGTTAACTACAGGGTCGACATTCAGTACTTC	CASSVNYRVDIQYF
-	-	TRBJ1-6	TRBV7-3	TGTGCCAGCAGCTTAGGGCGGGGGTCCAATTCACCCCTCCACTTT	CASSLGRGSNSPLHF
-	-	TRBJ1-2	TRBV27	TGTGCCAGCAGTTTAAGGGGCAATAACTATGGCTACACCTTC	CASSLRGNNYGYTF
-	-	TRBJ2-7	TRBV19	TGTGCCAGTAGTAGCTCAGGGGCCAGCTACGAGCAGTACTTC	CASSSSGASYEQYF
-	TRBD1	TRBJ2-3	TRBV5-1	TGCGCCAGCAGCACCGTCCCGGGACAGGAGGATACGCAGTATTTT	CASSTVPGQEDTQYF
-	-	TRBJ1-1	TRBV21-1	TGTGCCAGCAGCAAAGGCGACAGGGGTGGCACTGAAGCTTTCTTT	CASSKGDRGGTEAFF
-	TRBD2	TRBJ2-3	TRBV18	TGTGCCAGCTCACCACCGGGGGGGGAGACAGATACGCAGTATTTT	CASSPPGGETDTQYF
-	-	TRBJ2-2	TRBV4-2	TGTGCCAGCAGCCTACAACCGGGACAAAGGAACACCGGGGAGCTGTTTTTT	CASSLQPGQRNTGELFF
-	TRBD1	TRBJ2-7	TRBV7-6	TGTGCCAGCAGCTCACAGGGGGCGTCTTACGAGCAGTACTTC	CASSSQGASYEQYF
-	-	TRBJ2-2	TRBV9	TGTGCCAGCAGCGTATGGGCGGGGACCCCACCCGGGGAGCTGTTTTTT	CASSVWAGTPPGELFF
once	TRBD1	TRBJ1-1	TRBV6-4	TGTGCCAGCAGCTCTCAGGGGGACACTGAAGCTTTCTTT	CASSSQGDTEAFF
-	-	TRBJ1-5	TRBV7-2	TGTGCCAGCAGCATCGACGGGAGCAATCAGCCCCAGCATTTT	CASSIDGSNQPQHF
-	TRBD1	TRBJ1-6	TRBV7-2	TGTGCCAGCAGCTCCCGGGACAGGGGAAATTCACCCCTCCACTTT	CASSSRDRGNSPLHF
once	-	TRBJ1-2	TRBV5-6	TGTGCCAGCAGCTCCTCAGCGGAGAGCTACACCTTC	CASSSSAESYTF
-	-	TRBJ1-2	TRBV6-6	TGTGCCAGCACGAAGGAGTCGGGTGGCTACACCTTC	CASTKESGGYTF
-	TRBD1	TRBJ1-2	TRBV5-1	TGCGCCAGCAGTTCGAACACCAGGGGGCTGGATGGCTACACCTTC	CASSSNTRGLDGYTF
-	-	TRBJ1-2	TRBV29-1	TGCAGCGTTCTATCCGGAGTGGGAGGATTGATTAACTATGGCTACACCTTC	CSVLSGVGGLINYGYTF
-	-	TRBJ2-4	TRBV27	TGTGCCAGCAGTTTACTAGGCCCTCTAACCAAAAACATTCAGTACTTC	CASSLLGPLTKNIQYF
once	-	TRBJ1-1	TRBV5-1	TGCGCCAGCAGCTTGGGACACCCGAACACTGAAGCTTTCTTT	CASSLGHPNTEAFF
-	-	TRBJ1-2	TRBV10-3	TGTGCCATCAGTGAGTCTACAGGAGTAAACTATGGCTACACCTTC	CAISESTGVNYGYTF
-	TRBD1	TRBJ1-2	TRBV19	TGTGCCACGACGGACAGGCTCTATGGCTACACCTTC	CATTDRLYGYTF
-	-	TRBJ2-2	TRBV9	TGTGCCAGCAGCGAAGACACCCCCAGGGCCACCGGGGAGCTGTTTTTT	CASSEDTPRATGELFF